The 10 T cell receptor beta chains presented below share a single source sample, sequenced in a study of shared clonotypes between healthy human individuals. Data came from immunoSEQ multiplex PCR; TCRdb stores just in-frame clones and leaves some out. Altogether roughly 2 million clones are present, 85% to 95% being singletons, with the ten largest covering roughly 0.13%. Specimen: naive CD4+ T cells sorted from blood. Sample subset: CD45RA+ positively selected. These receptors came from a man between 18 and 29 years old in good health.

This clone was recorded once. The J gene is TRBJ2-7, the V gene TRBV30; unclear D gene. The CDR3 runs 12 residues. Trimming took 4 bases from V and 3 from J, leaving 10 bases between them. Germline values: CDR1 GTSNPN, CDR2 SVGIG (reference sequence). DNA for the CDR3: TGTGCCTGGAAGGGTAGGGACTACGAGCAGTACTTC. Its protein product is CAWKGRDYEQYF. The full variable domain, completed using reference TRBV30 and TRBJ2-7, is SQTIHQWPATLVQPVGSPLSLECTVEGTSNPNLYWYRQAAGRGLQLLFYSVGIGQISSEVPQNLSASRPQDRQFILSSKKLLLSDSGFYLCAWKGRDYEQYFGPGTRLTVT.

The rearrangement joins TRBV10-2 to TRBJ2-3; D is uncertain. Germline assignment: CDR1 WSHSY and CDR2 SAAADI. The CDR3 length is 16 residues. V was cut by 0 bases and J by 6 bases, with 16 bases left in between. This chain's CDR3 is CASSESSFSPVDTQYF. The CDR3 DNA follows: TGCGCCAGCAGTGAGTCTAGTTTTTCACCCGTGGATACGCAGTATTTT.

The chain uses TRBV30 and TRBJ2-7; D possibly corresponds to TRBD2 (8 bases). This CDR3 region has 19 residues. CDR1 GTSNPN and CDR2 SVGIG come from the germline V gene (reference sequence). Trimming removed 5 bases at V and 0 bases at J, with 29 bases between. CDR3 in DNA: TGTGCCTGGGGCAAGGACAGGTTTTTAGCGGGGAGTTCCTCCTACGAGCAGTACTTC. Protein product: CAWGKDRFLAGSSSYEQYF.

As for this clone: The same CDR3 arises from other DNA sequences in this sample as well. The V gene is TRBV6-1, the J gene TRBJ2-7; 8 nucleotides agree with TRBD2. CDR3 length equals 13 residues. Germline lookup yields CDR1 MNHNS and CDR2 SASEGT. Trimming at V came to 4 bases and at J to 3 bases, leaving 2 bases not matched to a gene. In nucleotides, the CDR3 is TGTGCCAGCAGTGGAGGGACTAGCTACGAGCAGTACTTC. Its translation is CASSGGTSYEQYF.

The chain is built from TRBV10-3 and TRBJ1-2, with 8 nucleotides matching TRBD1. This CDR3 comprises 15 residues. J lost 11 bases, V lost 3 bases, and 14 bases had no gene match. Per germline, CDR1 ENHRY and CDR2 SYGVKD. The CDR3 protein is CAISDFLRDRRTYTF. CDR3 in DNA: TGTGCCATCAGTGACTTCCTCCGGGACAGGCGTACTTACACCTTC.

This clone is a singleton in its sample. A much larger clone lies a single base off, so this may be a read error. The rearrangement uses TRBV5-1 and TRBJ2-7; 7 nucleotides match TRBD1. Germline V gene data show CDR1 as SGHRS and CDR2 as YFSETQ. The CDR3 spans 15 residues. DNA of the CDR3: TGCGTCAGCAGCCCGGGACAGTCTACCTCCTACGAGCAGTACTTC. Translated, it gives CVSSPGQSTSYEQYF.

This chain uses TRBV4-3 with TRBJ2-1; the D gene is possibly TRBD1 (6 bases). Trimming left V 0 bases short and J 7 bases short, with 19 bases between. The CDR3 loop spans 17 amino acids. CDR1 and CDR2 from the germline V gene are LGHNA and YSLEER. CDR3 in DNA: TGCGCCAGCAGCCAAGATTGGATGGGACAAACTAAAAATGAGCAGTTCTTC. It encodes CASSQDWMGQTKNEQFF.

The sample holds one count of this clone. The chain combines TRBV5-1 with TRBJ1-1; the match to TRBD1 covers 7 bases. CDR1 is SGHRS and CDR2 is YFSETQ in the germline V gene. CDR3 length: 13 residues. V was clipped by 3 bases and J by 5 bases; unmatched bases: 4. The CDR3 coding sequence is TGCGCCAGCAGCTCAATGACAGGGACTGAAGCTTTCTTT. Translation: CASSSMTGTEAFF.

CDR3: CASSLGTGGTGANVLTF. CDR3 nucleotides: TGCGCCAGCAGCCTCGGGACAGGGGGGACTGGGGCCAACGTCCTGACTTTC. This chain links TRBV5-1 with TRBJ2-6; 11 bases map to TRBD1. The germline V gene encodes CDR1 SGHRS and CDR2 YFSETQ. V lost 4 bases and J lost 2; bases outside the gene matches: 5. CDR3 size: 17 residues.

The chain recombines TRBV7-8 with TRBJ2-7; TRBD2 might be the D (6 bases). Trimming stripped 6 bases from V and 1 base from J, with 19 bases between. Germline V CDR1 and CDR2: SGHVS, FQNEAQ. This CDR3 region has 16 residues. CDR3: CASSQFGRALSYEQYF. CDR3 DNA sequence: TGTGCCAGCAGTCAATTCGGGAGAGCTCTTTCCTACGAGCAGTACTTC.